This is a list of T cell receptor beta chains from one sample in a study of T cells in tumors after PD-1 blockade. Sequencing used immunoSEQ multiplex PCR; TCRdb keeps in-frame clones, though not all of them. In the table there are under 40,000 clones, 73% of which are singletons. This specimen consisted of PBMCs, obtained after anti-PD-1 treatment. These TCRs come from a human donor with basal cell carcinoma. CDR3s include the opening cysteine and the closing phenylalanine or tryptophan. Fields, in order: CDR3 length, V gene, D gene, clone size, J gene, CDR3 protein, CDR3 DNA. D genes are given only for firm matches. Only part of the rows carry a size: once, few, many, or a class if the clone is expanded.

16	TRBV19	NA	NA	TRBJ1-5	CASSIGQGRGNQPQHF	TGTGCCAGTAGTATTGGGCAGGGCCGAGGCAATCAGCCCCAGCATTTT
16	TRBV13	NA	NA	TRBJ1-6	CASSSGGSAYNSPLHF	TGTGCCAGCAGCTCGGGGGGGTCAGCATATAATTCACCCCTCCACTTT
15	TRBV11-3	NA	few	TRBJ2-1	CASSPRTKSYNEQFF	TGTGCCAGCAGCCCCCGGACTAAAAGCTACAATGAGCAGTTCTTC
13	TRBV19	NA	NA	TRBJ1-1	CASSPRLATEAFF	TGTGCCAGTAGTCCCCGGTTGGCCACTGAAGCTTTCTTT
14	TRBV21-1	NA	NA	TRBJ1-2	CASLGRGVNYGYTF	TGTGCCAGCCTCGGCAGGGGAGTTAACTATGGCTACACCTTC
12	TRBV7-2	NA	NA	TRBJ2-3	CASSLAADTQYF	TGTGCCAGCAGCTTAGCAGCGGATACGCAGTATTTT
11	TRBV19	NA	many	TRBJ1-1	CASSLGLEAFF	TGTGCCAGTAGTCTGGGTCTTGAAGCTTTCTTT
15	TRBV7-2	TRBD2	NA	TRBJ2-3	CASSLAGGLADTQYF	TGTGCCAGCAGTCTAGCGGGAGGGTTGGCAGATACGCAGTATTTT
11	TRBV6-2/TRBV6-3	NA	NA	TRBJ1-2	CASSYEYGYTF	TGTGCCAGCAGTTACGAGTATGGCTACACCTTC
13	TRBV15	NA	once	TRBJ1-1	CATSRSKVTEAFF	TGTGCCACCAGCAGGTCGAAGGTCACTGAAGCTTTCTTT
13	TRBV9	NA	NA	TRBJ2-3	CASSVGGTDTQYF	TGTGCCAGCAGCGTCGGCGGCACAGATACGCAGTATTTT
15	TRBV7-9	TRBD1	NA	TRBJ1-1	CASSTGVRVNTEAFF	TGTGCCAGCAGCACAGGGGTTCGGGTGAACACTGAAGCTTTCTTT
15	TRBV21-1	NA	NA	TRBJ1-5	CASLHGRGMRQPQHF	TGTGCCAGCCTCCACGGGAGGGGTATGCGTCAGCCCCAGCATTTT
14	TRBV9	TRBD1	NA	TRBJ2-7	CASSVNGQGYEQYF	TGTGCCAGCAGCGTAAATGGACAGGGGTACGAGCAGTACTTC
14	TRBV2	NA	NA	TRBJ2-7	CASSELIGSYEQYF	TGTGCCAGCAGTGAATTGATTGGGTCCTACGAGCAGTACTTC
15	TRBV19	TRBD2	NA	TRBJ2-3	CASSRGFGGADTQYF	TGTGCCAGTAGTAGAGGGTTTGGGGGGGCAGATACGCAGTATTTT
14	TRBV27	NA	NA	TRBJ1-1	CASSLGRLNTEAFF	TGTGCCAGCAGTTTAGGCAGGTTGAACACTGAAGCTTTCTTT
14	TRBV28	NA	NA	TRBJ1-1	CASSSPLIPPEAFF	TGTGCCAGCAGTTCACCCCTTATTCCCCCTGAAGCTTTCTTT
15	TRBV7-8	NA	once	TRBJ1-4	CASSRTDGSNEKLFF	TGTGCCAGCAGCAGAACGGACGGAAGTAATGAAAAACTGTTTTTT
15	TRBV6-2/TRBV6-3	NA	few	TRBJ2-2	CASSATSPTTGELFF	TGTGCCAGCAGTGCCACCTCACCTACCACCGGGGAGCTGTTTTTT
16	TRBV6-5	TRBD2	NA	TRBJ2-2	CAGSWAEIAGAGELFF	TGTGCCGGCAGTTGGGCCGAGATAGCGGGAGCCGGGGAGCTGTTTTTT
15	TRBV28	TRBD1	few	TRBJ2-7	CASRRTGDVAYEQYF	TGTGCCAGCAGGCGAACAGGGGATGTTGCCTACGAGCAGTACTTC
14	TRBV7-2	NA	NA	TRBJ1-3	CASSLGTVGNTIYF	TGTGCCAGCAGCTTAGGGACAGTAGGAAACACCATATATTTT
18	TRBV10-3	NA	NA	TRBJ2-6	CAISESGHSNSGANVLTF	TGTGCCATCAGTGAGTCGGGACACTCCAACTCTGGGGCCAACGTCCTGACTTTC
15	TRBV10-3	TRBD1	few	TRBJ1-6	CAISEGQGGNSPLHF	TGTGCCATCAGTGAGGGACAGGGTGGTAATTCACCCCTCCACTTT
14	TRBV9	NA	NA	TRBJ2-1	CASSVEGGPNEQFF	TGTGCCAGCAGCGTAGAAGGCGGGCCCAATGAGCAGTTCTTC
14	TRBV7-2	NA	NA	TRBJ1-1	CASSLVRGNTEAFF	TGTGCCAGCAGCTTAGTGAGGGGGAACACTGAAGCTTTCTTT
14	TRBV6-2/TRBV6-3	NA	NA	TRBJ1-1	CASSWGHGSPEAFF	TGTGCCAGCAGCTGGGGGCACGGCTCGCCTGAAGCTTTCTTT
14	TRBV6-6	TRBD2	NA	TRBJ2-7	CASSWTSASYEQYF	TGTGCCAGCAGTTGGACTAGCGCTTCCTACGAGCAGTACTTC
15	TRBV19	NA	NA	TRBJ1-4	CASSTSGRHNEKLFF	TGTGCCAGTAGTACCTCTGGAAGACATAATGAAAAACTGTTTTTT
12	TRBV6-5	NA	NA	TRBJ1-1	CASSSLTQEAFF	TGTGCCAGCAGTTCCCTCACACAGGAAGCTTTCTTT
15	TRBV28	TRBD2	NA	TRBJ2-7	CASSLGGGPGYEQYF	TGTGCCAGCAGTTTGGGCGGGGGGCCCGGCTACGAGCAGTACTTC
16	TRBV5-1	TRBD2	NA	TRBJ2-2	CASSLDSGGETGELFF	TGCGCCAGCAGCTTAGATAGCGGGGGAGAGACCGGGGAGCTGTTTTTT
16	TRBV7-9	NA	few	TRBJ2-2	CASSSPALTEGKVLFF	TGTGCCAGCAGCTCCCCCGCCCTGACAGAGGGGAAGGTCCTGTTTTTT
13	TRBV19	NA	many	TRBJ2-5	CATSSPPQETQYF	TGTGCCACGTCCTCACCTCCCCAAGAGACCCAGTACTTC
15	TRBV5-6	NA	NA	TRBJ1-6	CASSHRTVYNSPLHF	TGTGCCAGCAGCCACCGGACAGTCTATAATTCACCCCTCCACTTT
23	TRBV28	TRBD1	NA	TRBJ1-3	CASSLDRAGWGAFNSGPGNTIYF	TGTGCCAGCAGTTTGGACAGGGCGGGATGGGGTGCCTTTAATAGTGGCCCTGGAAACACCATATATTTT
15	TRBV30	TRBD1	NA	TRBJ1-4	CAWSDRGRTNEKLFF	TGTGCCTGGTCGGACAGGGGGCGAACTAATGAAAAACTGTTTTTT
15	TRBV28	TRBD1	NA	TRBJ1-5	CASRTPGGGNQPQHF	TGTGCCAGCAGGACCCCAGGGGGCGGGAATCAGCCCCAGCATTTT
12	TRBV11-3	NA	NA	TRBJ2-3	CASSLGTDTQYF	TGTGCCAGCAGCTTAGGCACAGATACGCAGTATTTT
15	TRBV2	TRBD1	NA	TRBJ1-5	CASSVGQALNQPQHF	TGTGCCAGCAGCGTGGGACAGGCCTTGAATCAGCCCCAGCATTTT
14	TRBV7-6	NA	NA	TRBJ1-3	CASSPRYSGNTIYF	TGTGCCAGCAGCCCGAGGTACTCTGGAAACACCATATATTTT
15	TRBV5-4	TRBD2	NA	TRBJ2-1	CASSLVREGRNEQFF	TGTGCCAGCAGCTTGGTGCGGGAGGGCCGGAATGAGCAGTTCTTC
17	TRBV11-3	TRBD2	once	TRBJ2-3	CASSPRLGGGAGDTQYF	TGTGCCAGCAGCCCCCGGCTTGGCGGGGGGGCGGGAGATACGCAGTATTTT
16	TRBV28	TRBD1	NA	TRBJ1-2	CASSLPGQGGKYGYTF	TGTGCCAGCAGTTTGCCGGGACAGGGGGGGAAGTATGGCTACACCTTC
14	TRBV6-5	NA	few	TRBJ2-7	CASSYSTDTGEQYF	TGTGCCAGCAGTTACTCAACAGACACGGGGGAGCAGTACTTC
15	TRBV7-9	NA	NA	TRBJ1-1	CASSLDRGSWTEAFF	TGTGCCAGCAGCTTAGATAGAGGGTCGTGGACTGAAGCTTTCTTT
13	TRBV29-1	TRBD2	NA	TRBJ2-7	CSVAGLAGYEQYF	TGCAGCGTTGCCGGACTAGCGGGCTACGAGCAGTACTTC
15	TRBV29-1	TRBD2	NA	TRBJ2-6	CSVEGGGSGANVLTF	TGCAGCGTTGAAGGGGGGGGCTCTGGGGCCAACGTCCTGACTTTC